This T cell receptor beta chain comes out of a study of control samples from healthy donors and cancer patients (dated by TCRdb to about 2020). Comment on this clone: Its specific antigen is unknown. Base qualities are missing; no much larger clone stands one base away.

The library was made by the immunoSEQ multiplex PCR assay. In its TCRdb copy, this immuneACCESS table keeps in-frame sequences only and misses some clones. Where compared with another copy, unresolved V genes explain less than half of these, and the others have no known cause. The sample table contains about 220,000 clones; only one count was recorded for around 94% of them. The biggest ten clones account for roughly 1.6% of the sample. CDR1 and CDR2 are drawn from the germline V gene: SGHTA, FQGTGA. From V the trimming removes 4 bases and from J it removes 9 bases, while the gene matches leave 9 bases of the junction unaccounted for. The CDR3 runs 14 amino acids, cysteine and phenylalanine included. The retained sequence is limited to the CDR3, 42 bases, with the frame set at the first base.

This receptor was obtained from a man aged 50 or older in good health. Sequencing used blood. The rearranged chain carries TRBV7-3 and TRBJ2-1, with 7 bases matching TRBD2. The sequenced DNA: TGTGCCAGCAGCTCCGGACCACTAGCGAGTGAGCAGTTCTTC. This gives the protein CASSSGPLASEQFF.